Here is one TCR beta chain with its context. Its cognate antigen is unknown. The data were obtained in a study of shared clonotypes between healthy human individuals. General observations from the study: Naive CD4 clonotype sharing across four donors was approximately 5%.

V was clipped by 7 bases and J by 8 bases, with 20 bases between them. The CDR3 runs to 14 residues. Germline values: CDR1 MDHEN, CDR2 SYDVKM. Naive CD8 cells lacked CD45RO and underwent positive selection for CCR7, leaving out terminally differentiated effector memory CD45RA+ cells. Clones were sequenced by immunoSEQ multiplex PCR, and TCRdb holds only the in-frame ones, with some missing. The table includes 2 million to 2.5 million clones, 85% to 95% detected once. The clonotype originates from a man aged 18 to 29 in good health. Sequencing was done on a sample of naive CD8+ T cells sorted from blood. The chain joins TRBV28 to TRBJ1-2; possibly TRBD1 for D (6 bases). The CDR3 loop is CASTTGQGRLGYTF. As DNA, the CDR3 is TGTGCCAGCACCACAGGGCAGGGGAGGTTGGGCTACACCTTC.